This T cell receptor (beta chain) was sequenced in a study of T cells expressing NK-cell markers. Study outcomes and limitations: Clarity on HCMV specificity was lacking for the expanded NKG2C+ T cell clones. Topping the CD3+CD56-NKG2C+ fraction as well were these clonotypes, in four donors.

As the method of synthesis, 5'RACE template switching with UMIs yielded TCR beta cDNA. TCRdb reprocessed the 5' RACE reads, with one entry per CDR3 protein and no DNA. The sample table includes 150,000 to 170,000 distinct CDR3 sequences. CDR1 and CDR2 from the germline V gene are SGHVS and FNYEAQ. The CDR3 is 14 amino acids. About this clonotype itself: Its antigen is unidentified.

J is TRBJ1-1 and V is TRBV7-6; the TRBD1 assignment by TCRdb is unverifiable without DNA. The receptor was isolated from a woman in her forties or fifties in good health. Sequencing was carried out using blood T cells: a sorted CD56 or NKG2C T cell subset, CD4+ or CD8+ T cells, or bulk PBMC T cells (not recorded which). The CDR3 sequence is CASRAGQINTEAFF.